These 28 T cell receptor beta chains came from one sample sequenced in a study of CD8+CD57+ T cells in acquired aplastic anemia. For CDR3 and TCR beta VDJ profiling, genomic DNA was the template used. TCRdb ran MiXCR on the reads and lists one entry per CDR3 protein. The sample consists of roughly 170,000 distinct CDR3 sequences, 60% to 70% of them appearing once. Source material: sorted CD4+, CD8+, or CD8+CD57+ T cells (not recorded which) from PBMCs. These receptors were obtained from a human donor in good health.

This clonotype was seen at least ten times. The gene calls are TRBV4-1 and TRBJ2-1; D remains ambiguous. Looked up from germline, CDR1 is MGHRA and CDR2 is YSYEKL. Deletions cut 0 bases from V and 6 bases from J, with 18 bases between. There are 17 residues in the CDR3. CDR3 coding DNA: TGCGCCAGCAGCCAAGATTTGGGCAAAAATACAATCAATGAGCAGTTCTTC. It is translated as CASSQDLGKNTINEQFF.

The gene calls are TRBV9 and TRBJ1-1; no clear D gene. The germline gives CDR1 SGDLS, CDR2 YYNGEE. V lost 10 bases to trimming and J lost 0 bases, with 10 bases between them. The CDR3 has 12 residues. CDR3 sequence: CALKGLNTEAFF. The CDR3, as DNA: TGTGCCTTAAAGGGATTGAACACTGAAGCTTTCTTT. The variable domain in full, completed from reference TRBV9 and TRBJ1-1, reads DSGVTQTPKHLITATGQRVTLRCSPRSGDLSVYWYQQSLDQGLQFLIQYYNGEERAKGNILERFSAQQFPDLHSELNLSSLELGDSALYFCALKGLNTEAFFGQGTRLTVV.

V is TRBV5-4 and J is TRBJ2-2; D might be TRBD1 or TRBD2, each matching 6 bases. Per germline, CDR1 SGHNT and CDR2 YYREEE (reference sequence). V was pared by 2 bases and J by 4 bases, with 12 bases between. The CDR3 runs to 15 residues. CDR3 amino acids: CASSLGGTSTGELFF. The DNA of the CDR3 is TGTGCCAGCAGCTTAGGGGGGACGAGCACCGGGGAGCTGTTTTTT.

V gene TRBV11-2 combines with J gene TRBJ2-5, with 7 bases identical to TRBD2. The CDR3 consists of 16 residues. The V gene end was trimmed by 2 bases and the J gene end by 4 bases; junction bases not matched to a gene: 10. Germline CDR1 SGHAT, CDR2 FQNNGV. As DNA, the CDR3 is TGTGCCAGCAGCTTAATGGCGGGAGACGGTTCAGAGACCCAGTACTTC. This encodes CASSLMAGDGSETQYF.

The chain has TRBV6-2 or TRBV6-3 and TRBJ2-3; a possible D gene is TRBD2 (5 bases). Per germline, CDR1 MNHEY and CDR2 SVGEGT. CDR3 size: 17 residues. The V gene lost 2 bases and the J gene lost 6 bases, with 21 bases spanning the gap. The CDR3 loop reads CASSYPLDGLSRDTQYF. CDR3 nucleotides: TGTGCCAGCAGTTACCCCTTAGACGGACTTTCGCGGGATACGCAGTATTTT.

CDR3 protein: CASSDWGDGYTF. CDR3 coding DNA: TGTGCCAGCAGTGATTGGGGAGATGGCTACACCTTC. This chain joins TRBV2 and TRBJ1-2; D is ambiguous. V was pared by 3 bases and J by 6 bases, with 8 bases between. This CDR3 is 12 amino acids long. Germline V gene data show CDR1 as SNHLY and CDR2 as FYNNEI.

The J gene is TRBJ1-1, the V gene TRBV20-1; D ambiguous. V lost 0 bases, J lost 0 bases, and 8 bases lay in between. CDR1 DFQATT and CDR2 SNEGSKA come from the germline V gene (reference sequence). The CDR3 runs to 14 residues. The CDR3 nucleotides read TGCAGTGCTAGAGATATAGGGATGAACACTGAAGCTTTCTTT. Protein sequence: CSARDIGMNTEAFF.

The V and J genes are TRBV10-3 and TRBJ2-7; 7 bases map to TRBD2. Germline values: CDR1 ENHRY, CDR2 SYGVKD. V trimming: 6 bases; J trimming: 4 bases; junction bases outside the gene matches: 12. This CDR3 comprises 15 residues. The CDR3 nucleotides are TGTGCCATCAGAGATGGACTAGATCGCATATACGAGCAGTACTTC. It specifies CAIRDGLDRIYEQYF.

On this clonotype itself: The junction departs from the called germline gene at one end, perhaps through a read error. The chain carries TRBV11-2 and TRBJ2-1; 9 bases align to TRBD2. CDR3 length: 14 amino acids. Germline V gene data show CDR1 as SGHAT and CDR2 as FQNNGV. The CDR3 bases are TGTGCTAGCAGCTTAGGACTAGCGAACAATGAGCAGTTCTTC. As protein: CASSLGLANNEQFF.

This clonotype was found a few times. J is TRBJ1-1 and V is TRBV9; TRBD1 matches 9 bases. The V and J ends lost 3 bases and 5 bases, in that order; junction bases with no gene match: 5. The CDR3 sequence is 14 residues long. Per germline, CDR1 SGDLS and CDR2 YYNGEE. The CDR3 DNA is TGTGCCAGCAGCGCGGGGACAGGGAATACTGAAGCTTTCTTT. Its translation is CASSAGTGNTEAFF.

The gene calls are TRBV9 and TRBJ2-3; D is possibly TRBD1 (6 bases). The CDR3 length is 14 residues. Per the germline V gene, CDR1 is SGDLS and CDR2 is YYNGEE. V was trimmed by 4 bases and J by 4 bases, leaving 13 bases between them. CDR3 protein: CASSPRDISDTQYF. The CDR3 bases are TGTGCCAGCAGCCCAAGGGACATCTCAGATACGCAGTATTTT.

The rearrangement links TRBV20-1 to TRBJ2-3; TRBD2 agrees at 7 bases. The germline gives CDR1 DFQATT, CDR2 SNEGSKA (reference sequence). The CDR3 has 15 amino acids. V trimming: 5 bases; J trimming: 0 bases; junction bases outside the gene matches: 8. The CDR3: CSASDGTTSTDTQYF. The CDR3 DNA reads TGCAGTGCTTCGGATGGGACTACTAGCACAGATACGCAGTATTTT.

This clonotype turned up a few times. The gene calls are TRBV2 and TRBJ2-7, with no clear D. Deletions cut 1 base from V and 4 bases from J, with 5 bases between. Germline loops: CDR1 SNHLY, CDR2 FYNNEI. The CDR3 loop spans 12 amino acids. The CDR3 DNA follows: TGTGCCAGCAGTGAAGGGAATTACGAGCAGTACTTC. Translating it yields CASSEGNYEQYF.

CDR3 sequence: CASSESIGRGVYEQYF. The CDR3, as DNA: TGCGCCAGCAGTGAGTCGATTGGTAGGGGAGTCTACGAGCAGTACTTC. J is TRBJ2-7 and V is TRBV10-1; D is tentatively TRBD1 or TRBD2 (5 bases each). V was trimmed by 0 bases and J by 3 bases, leaving 15 bases between them. The CDR3 has 16 amino acids. Per germline, CDR1 WNHNN and CDR2 SYGVQD (reference sequence).

The rearrangement links TRBV2 to TRBJ1-1; D gene uncertain. Germline V lookup: CDR1 SNHLY, CDR2 FYNNEI. This CDR3 spans 16 amino acids. V was shortened by 5 bases and J by 1 base, with 17 bases between the two germline ends. DNA for the CDR3: TGTGCCAGCAGTATTAAAGGGCCCTCCCAGAACACTGAAGCTTTCTTT. This gives the protein CASSIKGPSQNTEAFF.

This clonotype was seen at least ten times. The chain has TRBV7-9 and TRBJ2-3; no reliable D call. Germline V lookup: CDR1 SEHNR, CDR2 FQNEAQ (reference sequence). This CDR3 has 15 residues. The V gene lost 6 bases and the J gene lost 2 bases, with 15 bases spanning the gap. CDR3 in DNA: TGTGCCAGCAGGAAGATGAGCCTCCCCACAGATACGCAGTATTTT. Translation: CASRKMSLPTDTQYF.

The V call is TRBV24-1, the J call TRBJ2-3; D unresolved. The CDR3 sequence is 17 residues long. Germline V gene sequence: CDR1 KGHDR, CDR2 SFDVKD. The ends were cut back, 0 bases at V and 2 bases at J, with 14 bases in the middle. CDR3 loop: CATSDLGVGFDTDTQYF. In DNA form, the CDR3 reads TGTGCCACCAGTGATTTGGGGGTGGGCTTTGACACAGATACGCAGTATTTT.

This chain uses TRBV7-2 with TRBJ1-1; no firm D call. Trimming took off 5 bases at V and 1 base at J, with 17 bases between the two ends. Germline CDR1 SGHTA, CDR2 FQGNSA. The CDR3 consists of 16 residues. As DNA, the CDR3 is TGTGCCAGCAGCCCAATTGGGAGAACAGCGAACACTGAAGCTTTCTTT. Translated, it gives CASSPIGRTANTEAFF.

Worth noting for this clonotype: At one end the junction does not follow the germline gene, possibly because of a read error. The chain combines TRBV12-3 or TRBV12-4 with TRBJ2-3, with 8 nucleotides matching TRBD2. This CDR3 spans 14 amino acids. The CDR3 sequence is CASSLAGITDTQYF. The CDR3 DNA reads as TGTGCCAGCAGCTTAGCGGGGATCACAGATACGCAGTATTTT.

This clonotype came up a few times. The chain has TRBV19 and TRBJ1-1, with D unresolved. The germline V and J ends were trimmed by 0 bases and 0 bases, with 5 bases remaining between them. The germline V gene has CDR1 LNHDA and CDR2 SQIVND (reference sequence). The CDR3 runs 14 residues. The CDR3 DNA follows: TGTGCCAGTAGTATAGACAGGTTGAACACTGAAGCTTTCTTT. Encoded protein: CASSIDRLNTEAFF.

V and J are TRBV6-1 and TRBJ1-1; 9 bases are a match to TRBD1. This CDR3 region has 15 residues. Germline-derived CDR1 and CDR2 are MNHNS and SASEGT. With V trimmed by 3 bases and J by 3 bases, 5 bases remained unmatched. The CDR3 sequence: CASSEGDRAYTEAFF. CDR3 bases: TGTGCCAGCAGTGAGGGGGACAGGGCGTACACTGAAGCTTTCTTT.

The J gene is TRBJ1-6, the V gene TRBV25-1; 9 bases fit TRBD1. V was clipped by 4 bases and J by 10 bases; unmatched bases: 8. Germline CDR1 MGHDK, CDR2 SYGVNS. The CDR3 has 15 residues. The CDR3 region has the DNA TGTGCCAGCAGTGCCCCCGGGACAGGGTCGTCACCCCTCCACTTT. Translated, it gives CASSAPGTGSSPLHF.

This clonotype appeared a few times. This may be a read error, as it is one base from a much larger clone. This chain links TRBV6-6 with TRBJ2-7; D may correspond to TRBD1 or TRBD2 (5 bases each). V lost 6 bases and J lost 3, with 12 bases in between. In germline, CDR1 is MNHNY, CDR2 SVGAGI (reference sequence). The CDR3 extends over 13 amino acids. The CDR3 sequence is CASRPGAIYEQYF. DNA of the CDR3: TGTGCCAGCAGGCCCGGGGCAATCTACGAGCAGTACTTC.

This clonotype qualifies as medium-sized (0.01 to 0.1%). The genes are TRBV19 and TRBJ2-7; D might be TRBD2 (5 bases). This CDR3 is 14 amino acids long. Trimming shortened V by 2 bases and J by 3 bases, and 11 bases separated the two germline ends. The germline gives CDR1 LNHDA, CDR2 SQIVND (reference sequence). CDR3 DNA: TGTGCCAGTAGTATAAGTGGGAGTAACTACGAGCAGTACTTC. It translates to CASSISGSNYEQYF.

This clonotype has just a few counts. The V gene is TRBV29-1, the J gene TRBJ2-5, with D possibly matching TRBD2 (6 bases). V was cut by 7 bases and J by 2 bases, with 8 bases left in between. CDR3 size: 11 residues. Per the germline V gene, CDR1 is SQVTM and CDR2 is ANQGSEA. CDR3 sequence reads: CSGLEQETQYF. The CDR3 DNA is TGCAGCGGACTAGAGCAAGAGACCCAGTACTTC.

This rearrangement joins TRBV24-1 to TRBJ2-2, with D uncertain. This CDR3 has 17 amino acids. The germline gives CDR1 KGHDR, CDR2 SFDVKD. Deletions cut 4 bases from V and 3 bases from J, with 17 bases between. CDR3 sequence: CATSEQPVSEYTGELFF. In nucleotides, the CDR3 is TGTGCCACCAGTGAGCAACCCGTAAGCGAGTACACCGGGGAGCTGTTTTTT.

The chain has TRBV7-3 and TRBJ2-3, with D perhaps TRBD1 (5 bases). This CDR3 contains 14 residues. Trimming left V 5 bases short and J 2 bases short, with 11 bases between. Germline loops: CDR1 SGHTA, CDR2 FQGTGA. The DNA of the CDR3 is TGTGCCAGCAGCCTCGGACACGACACAGATACGCAGTATTTT. Residues: CASSLGHDTDTQYF.

This clonotype was detected many times. V gene TRBV11-2 combines with J gene TRBJ2-1; the D gene could be TRBD1 or TRBD2 (6 bases each). V lost 5 bases and J lost 7, with 18 bases in between. CDR1 is SGHAT and CDR2 is FQNNGV in the germline V gene. This CDR3 is built from 15 residues. The CDR3 coding sequence is TGTGCCAGCAGCAGGGGGGTAGCGCCCCTAAATGAGCAGTTCTTC. Protein sequence: CASSRGVAPLNEQFF.